This T cell receptor beta chain was obtained from a study of identical twins. This clonotype came up many times. Its antigen remains unknown. Overall study findings and caveats: Beta clonotypes that were abundant in cord blood contained fewer insertions, a pattern absent from memory repertoires. The models gave estimates that fell short of the out-of-frame TCR alpha sharing seen in monozygotic twins.

TCRdb ran MiXCR on the 5' RACE reads and lists one entry per CDR3 protein. The repertoire holds a few hundred thousand distinct CDR3 sequences, with approximately 9.6% as singletons. Unmatched junction bases numbered 4, after V lost 5 bases and J lost 2 bases. The CDR3 has 15 residues. The germline gives CDR1 SGHVS, CDR2 FQNEAQ. These data were also filed under a second study, of yellow fever vaccine responses in identical twins. That study reports: Reportedly, the T cell response mounted by twins to vaccine seemed partly convergent, partly personalized.

This clonotype was obtained from a woman under 30 in good health. V usage is TRBV7-8 and J usage is TRBJ2-2, with 8 bases identical to TRBD1. Sequencing was done on a sample of PBMCs. CDR3 in DNA: TGTGCCAGCAGCCGACAGGGGACCAACACCGGGGAGCTGTTTTTT. It translates to CASSRQGTNTGELFF.